A single sample gave rise to the 2 T cell receptor beta chains below, sequenced in a study of shared clonotypes between healthy human individuals. Assay: immunoSEQ multiplex PCR; the TCRdb copy retains only in-frame clones and omits some. The data contain about 1.5 million clones, 95% to 99% of them singletons. The sequenced sample was naive CD4+ T cells sorted from blood. The subset was: CD45RA+ positively selected. These receptor sequences come from a man aged 30 to 45 in good health.

The chain links TRBV30 to TRBJ1-1, with D uncertain. Trimming took off 4 bases at V and 10 bases at J, with 16 bases between the two ends. This CDR3 has 12 residues. CDR1 is GTSNPN, CDR2 SVGIG, per germline (reference sequence). CDR3 amino acids: CAWNSQIGSAFF. The CDR3, as DNA: TGTGCCTGGAACTCTCAAATCGGATCAGCTTTCTTT.

The rearrangement links TRBV29-1 to TRBJ1-2; D unclear. The CDR3 contains 10 residues. From germline, CDR1 is SQVTM and CDR2 ANQGSEA. Trimming shortened V by 4 bases and J by 3 bases, and 3 bases separated the two germline ends. The CDR3: CSVAHYGYTF. CDR3 nucleotide sequence: TGCAGCGTTGCTCACTATGGCTACACCTTC.